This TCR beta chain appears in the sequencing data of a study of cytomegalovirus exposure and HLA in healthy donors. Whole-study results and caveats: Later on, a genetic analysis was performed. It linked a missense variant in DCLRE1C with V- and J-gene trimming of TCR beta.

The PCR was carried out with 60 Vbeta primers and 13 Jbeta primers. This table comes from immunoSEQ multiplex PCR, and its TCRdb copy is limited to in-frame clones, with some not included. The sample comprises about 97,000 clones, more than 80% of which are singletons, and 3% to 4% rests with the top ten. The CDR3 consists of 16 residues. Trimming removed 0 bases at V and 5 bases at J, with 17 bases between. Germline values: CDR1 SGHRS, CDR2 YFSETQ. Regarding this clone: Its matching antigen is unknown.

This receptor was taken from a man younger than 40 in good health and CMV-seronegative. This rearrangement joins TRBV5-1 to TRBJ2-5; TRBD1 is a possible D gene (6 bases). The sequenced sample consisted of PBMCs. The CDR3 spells CASSLATGPSRETQYF. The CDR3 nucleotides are TGCGCCAGCAGCTTGGCCACAGGGCCTTCTAGGGAGACCCAGTACTTC.